The entry below gives a single T cell receptor beta chain sequence along with its context. Its antigen is unidentified. The data stem from a study of shared clonotypes between healthy human individuals. Method: immunoSEQ multiplex PCR; TCRdb's copy keeps in-frame clones and lacks some. The table shows 2 million to 2.5 million clones, with roughly 92% occurring only once. Study observations and caveats: Some naive CD4 clonotypes, around 4.9%, turned up in common across several donors.

The sequencing input was naive CD4+ T cells from PBMCs. Subset noted: CD45RA+ positively selected. This clonotype originated in a man between 18 and 35 years old in good health. Some clones in this sample may be carry-over from other donors' samples.

The CDR3 sequence is CASSSGQLPYEQYF. CDR3 in DNA: TGTGCCAGCAGTTCCGGACAGTTACCCTACGAGCAGTACTTC. This chain links TRBV28 with TRBJ2-7; TRBD1 might be the D (6 bases). With 4 bases removed from V and 2 bases from J, the gap between germline ends came to 12 bases. CDR1 and CDR2 from the germline V gene are MDHEN and SYDVKM. The CDR3 is made up of 14 amino acids.